This T cell receptor (beta chain) appears in the sequencing data of a study of PD-1 blockade in classical Hodgkin lymphoma. Study findings and constraints: Those starting nivolumab under 1 year post-ASCT were excluded. CD4+ TCR diversity, unlike CD8+, rose significantly by C4D1.

Note on this clone: The antigen is not known.

Every single patient, without exception, relapsed after autologous stem cell transplantation, and brentuximab vedotin exposure varied. TCRdb's copy holds only in-frame clones and misses some; the assay was immunoSEQ multiplex PCR. The table has some 14,000 clones, 81% seen once. Germline V gene lookup returns CDR1 SGHNT and CDR2 YENEEA. Trimming removed 0 bases at V and 7 bases at J, with 8 bases between. This CDR3 comprises 13 residues. Source: peripheral blood mononuclear cells (PBMCs), taken at baseline. The source is a human donor with classical Hodgkin lymphoma. The chain combines TRBV11-3 with TRBJ2-3; tentative D call: TRBD2 (5 bases). This CDR3 is CASSLELANTQYF. The CDR3, as DNA: TGTGCCAGCAGCTTAGAGCTAGCAAATACGCAGTATTTT. Filled out from reference TRBV11-3 and TRBJ2-3, the complete variable domain reads EAGVVQSPRYKIIEKKQPVAFWCNPISGHNTLYWYLQNLGQGPELLIRYENEEAVDDSQLPKDRFSAERLKGVDSTLKIQPAELGDSAVYLCASSLELANTQYFGPGTRLTVL.